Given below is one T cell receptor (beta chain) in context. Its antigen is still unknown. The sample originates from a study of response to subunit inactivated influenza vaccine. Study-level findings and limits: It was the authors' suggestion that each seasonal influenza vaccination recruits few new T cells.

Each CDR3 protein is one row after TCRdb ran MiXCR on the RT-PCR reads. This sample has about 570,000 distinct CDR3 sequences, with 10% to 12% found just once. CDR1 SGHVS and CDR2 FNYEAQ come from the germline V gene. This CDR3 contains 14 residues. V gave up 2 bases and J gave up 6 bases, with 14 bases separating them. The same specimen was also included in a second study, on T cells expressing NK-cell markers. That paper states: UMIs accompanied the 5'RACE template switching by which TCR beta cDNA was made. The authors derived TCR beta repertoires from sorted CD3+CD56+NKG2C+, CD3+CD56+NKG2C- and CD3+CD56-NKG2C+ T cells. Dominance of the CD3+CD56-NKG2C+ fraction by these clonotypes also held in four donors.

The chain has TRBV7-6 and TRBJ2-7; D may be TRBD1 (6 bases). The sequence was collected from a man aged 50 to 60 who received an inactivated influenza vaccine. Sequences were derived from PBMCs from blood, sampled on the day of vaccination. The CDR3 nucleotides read TGTGCCAGCAGCTTATATCTGGGGGCGGGCGAGCAGTACTTC. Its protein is CASSLYLGAGEQYF.